The source of this T cell receptor beta chain is a study of PD-L1 blockade in urothelial cancer. Turning to the study itself: Atezolizumab therapy began for patients in about 2014, dosed at 1,200 mg intravenously every 3 weeks. T cells were recovered from blood samples at a median of roughly 130,000. Points from the study as a whole: Pretreatment TCR clonality in blood under the median foretold superior survival.

This clone was seen once. The antigen is undetermined. This CDR3 comprises 14 residues. Trimming removed 4 bases from V and 2 bases from J, with 9 bases in between. CDR1 and CDR2 (germline): SEHNR, FQNEAQ (reference sequence). The time point is: peripheral blood 6 weeks after treatment start. Generated by immunoSEQ multiplex PCR, the TCRdb table keeps only in-frame clones and is missing some. The profile shows around 110,000 clones, 75% to 90% of them singletons. The starting material was PBMCs, obtained around atezolizumab (anti-PD-L1) treatment. The chain couples TRBV7-9 to TRBJ1-3; D uncertain. The source of this sequence is a man in his sixties with urothelial cancer. CDR3 protein: CASSSDIAGNTIYF. The CDR3 DNA follows: TGTGCCAGCAGCTCCGACATCGCTGGAAACACCATATATTTT.